These 10 T cell receptor beta chains came from one sample sequenced in a study of blood T cell repertoires in COVID-19. Profiling relied on immunoSEQ multiplex PCR, and the TCRdb table lists in-frame clones only, not all of them. The sample has tens of thousands of clones, approximately 80% seen once; the top ten hold about 5.7%. The source material was peripheral blood. These receptors all stem from a man between 65 and 85 years old with COVID-19, enrolled during active disease.

This chain uses TRBV19 with TRBJ1-1, with TRBD1 identical over 9 bases. With 5 bases clipped from V and 5 bases from J, the junction kept 15 bases outside the gene matches. CDR1 LNHDA and CDR2 SQIVND come from the germline V gene (reference sequence). The CDR3 contains 17 residues. Here the CDR3 reads CASSHHPGQGYETEAFF. The CDR3 bases are TGTGCCAGTAGTCATCATCCGGGACAGGGCTATGAGACTGAAGCTTTCTTT.

CDR3 in amino acids: CASSHRGTDTQYF. The DNA for the CDR3 is TGTGCCAGCAGCCACAGGGGAACAGATACGCAGTATTTT. This chain connects TRBV5-6 to TRBJ2-3; 7 positions agree with TRBD1. V was pared by 4 bases and J by 3 bases, with 2 bases of the junction left unmatched. This CDR3 has 13 amino acids. Per the germline V gene, CDR1 is SGHDT and CDR2 is YYEEEE. Looking up the rest from reference TRBV5-6 and TRBJ2-3 gives the full variable domain: DAGVTQSPTHLIKTRGQQVTLRCSPKSGHDTVSWYQQALGQGPQFIFQYYEEEERQRGNFPDRFSGHQFPNYSSELNVNALLLGDSALYLCASSHRGTDTQYFGPGTRLTVL.

The J gene is TRBJ2-5, the V gene TRBV6-2 or TRBV6-3, with TRBD1 identical over 7 bases. V was clipped by 6 bases and J by 1 base; unmatched bases: 5. Germline CDR1 is MNHEY and CDR2 is SVGEGT. The CDR3 totals 14 residues. DNA of the CDR3: TGTGCCAGCAGCCGAGGACAGGTCCAAGAGACCCAGTACTTC. As protein: CASSRGQVQETQYF.

The CDR3 sequence is CASSYFDREDEQYF. The DNA of the CDR3 is TGTGCCAGCAGCTATTTCGACAGGGAGGACGAGCAGTACTTC. The chain has TRBV11-2 and TRBJ2-7; a weak D match, TRBD1 (7 bases). The CDR3 consists of 14 residues. Germline loops: CDR1 SGHAT, CDR2 FQNNGV. V was cut by 4 bases and J by 5 bases, with 15 bases left in between.

The chain employs TRBV4-2 and TRBJ1-4; D may be TRBD1 (6 bases). V shed 1 base and J shed 4 bases, with 13 bases lying between them. Per germline, CDR1 LGHNA and CDR2 YNFKEQ. This CDR3 has 16 residues. The CDR3 is CASSQVGQGNNEKLFF. CDR3 sequence (DNA): TGTGCCAGCAGCCAAGTGGGGCAGGGGAATAATGAAAAACTGTTTTTT.

This chain's CDR3 is CASSPPGHPFEAEAFF. CDR3 coding DNA: TGTGCCAGCAGCCCGCCGGGACACCCCTTCGAGGCTGAAGCTTTCTTT. The chain uses TRBV7-9 and TRBJ1-1; the D gene is possibly TRBD1 (6 bases). Trimming cost V 5 bases and J 6 bases, with 22 bases left between them. The germline gives CDR1 SEHNR, CDR2 FQNEAQ (reference sequence). The CDR3 has 16 residues.

The chain is built from TRBV5-1 and TRBJ2-3; the match to TRBD2 covers 11 bases. The CDR3 totals 17 residues. With V trimmed by 4 bases and J by 5 bases, 12 bases remained unmatched. Per germline, CDR1 SGHRS and CDR2 YFSETQ. The CDR3 protein is CASSVSGTSGLVDTQYF. CDR3 sequence (DNA): TGCGCCAGCAGCGTGAGCGGGACTAGCGGTCTTGTAGATACGCAGTATTTT.

The chain employs TRBV6-5 and TRBJ2-5; 7 bases fit TRBD2. CDR3 length: 12 amino acids. Trimming removed 2 bases from V and 11 bases from J; junction bases left unmatched: 5. Germline CDR1 reads MNHEY; CDR2 reads SVGAGI. In nucleotides, the CDR3 is TGTGCCAGCAGTTACGAGGGACTAACACAGTACTTC. Its translation is CASSYEGLTQYF.

V and J are TRBV12-5 and TRBJ1-2, with 7 bases fitting TRBD1. The V segment lost 6 bases and the J segment 5 bases; nucleotides outside the gene matches: 18. CDR1 LGHNT and CDR2 FRNRAP come from the germline V gene. The CDR3 is made up of 17 amino acids. The CDR3 nucleotides read TGTGCTAGTGGCTCCGCTAGAGAAGGGACAGTATATTATGGCTACACCTTC. This encodes CASGSAREGTVYYGYTF.

This clone was picked up a small number of times. This chain joins TRBV19 and TRBJ2-2; the match to TRBD2 covers 7 bases. The CDR3 extends over 14 amino acids. V gave up 7 bases and J gave up 5 bases; unmatched junction bases: 7. Germline CDR1 LNHDA, CDR2 SQIVND (reference sequence). The CDR3 bases are TGTGCCAGTACCCGGGGGGAGAGGACCGGGGAGCTGTTTTTT. It yields the protein CASTRGERTGELFF.